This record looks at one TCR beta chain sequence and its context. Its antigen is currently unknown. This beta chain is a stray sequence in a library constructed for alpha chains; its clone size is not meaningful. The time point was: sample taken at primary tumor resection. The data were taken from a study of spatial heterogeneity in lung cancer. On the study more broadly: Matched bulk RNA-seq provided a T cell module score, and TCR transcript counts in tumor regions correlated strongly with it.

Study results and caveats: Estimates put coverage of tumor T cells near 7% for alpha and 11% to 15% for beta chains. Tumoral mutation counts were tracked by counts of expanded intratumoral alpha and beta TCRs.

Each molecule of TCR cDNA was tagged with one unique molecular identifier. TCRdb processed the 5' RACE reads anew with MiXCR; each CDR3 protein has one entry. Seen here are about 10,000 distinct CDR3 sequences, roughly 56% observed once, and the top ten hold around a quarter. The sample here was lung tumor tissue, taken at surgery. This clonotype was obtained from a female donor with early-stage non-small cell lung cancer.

This CDR3 is CSVGGEAGDGELFF. The DNA for the CDR3 is TGCAGCGTTGGAGGGGAAGCGGGCGACGGGGAGCTGTTTTTT. The gene calls are TRBV29-1 and TRBJ2-2, with a possible D match to TRBD2 (6 bases). V dropped 4 bases and J dropped 7 bases, with 16 bases sitting between them. Germline V gives CDR1 SQVTM, CDR2 ANQGSEA. CDR3 length equals 14 residues.